This TCR beta chain came from a study of blood T cell repertoires in COVID-19 (dated by TCRdb to the early 2020s). About the investigation overall: Collaborator samples came from the United States, Italy and Spain and covered acute and convalescent phases of COVID-19. The material from the prospective study consisted of cDNA or gDNA derived from T cells, B-cell-depleted T cells, or PBMCs. Deeply sampled blood TCRbeta repertoires from subjects exposed to, actively infected with, or recovered from COVID-19 were included in the dataset. The repertoires were released in a freely available public database meant as a resource for research on the immune response to SARS-CoV-2. The samples were drawn from the first 160 participants of the ongoing ImmuneRACE study and from 950 to 1,500 subjects provided by 6 global collaborators. The sample metadata nearly always contained a de-identified subject ID, COVID-19 status, age in years and sex. Where available, HLA class I and class II types were taken from metadata supplied by the sample provider and were not determined by assay-based typing. Paper-wide results and their limitations: How much clinical and demographic metadata was included differed by source and by participant, and the metadata was provided uncurated.

Germline trimming: 7 bases from V, 2 bases from J; junction bases outside gene matches: 6. The CDR3 covers 16 residues, taking in both the cysteine and the phenylalanine. Only the CDR3 DNA is retained, 48 bases long and in frame from the first base. From a lookup of the germline V gene, CDR1 and CDR2 are SGHVS and FQNEAQ. The immunoSEQ Assay, a bias-controlled multiplex PCR, was used to amplify TCRbeta CDR3 regions from genomic DNA. Per the authors' processing: The number of nucleated cells in each sample was estimated by amplification of reference gene primers within the assay. To quantify the absolute abundance of each unique TCRbeta CDR3 rearrangement, sequence reads were collapsed and filtered. For each sample, productive Simpson clonality was calculated as the square root of Simpson's diversity index over productive rearrangements. TCRdb provides this immuneACCESS table in a form limited to in-frame rearrangements. Some clones are lacking; in checked studies, under half of them reflect an unresolved V gene, and why the rest are absent is not known. That table gives V, J and clone size, and the DNA gave D and trimming. The table for this sample lists roughly 130,000 clones; around 82% of them were counted only once. The top ten clones comprise approximately 13% of the sample.

With regard to this clone: No antigen is known for it. The input lacks base qualities; no much larger clone sits a single base away.

Another Seattle source contributed samples from volunteer blood donors who had recovered from COVID-19. The collaborating institutions used their own protocols to collect whole blood in K2EDTA tubes. Collaborator samples were shipped for TCRbeta analysis as frozen whole blood, isolated PBMCs, or DNA extracted from either sample type. This chain joins TRBV7-8 to TRBJ2-1, with 12 middle bases fitting TRBD2. The sequence came from a woman aged 25-40 years who had recovered from COVID-19. Material: peripheral blood. The CDR3 reads as follows: CASNPTSGRTYNEQFF. The DNA sequence is TGTGCCAGCAACCCGACTAGCGGGAGAACCTACAATGAGCAGTTCTTC.